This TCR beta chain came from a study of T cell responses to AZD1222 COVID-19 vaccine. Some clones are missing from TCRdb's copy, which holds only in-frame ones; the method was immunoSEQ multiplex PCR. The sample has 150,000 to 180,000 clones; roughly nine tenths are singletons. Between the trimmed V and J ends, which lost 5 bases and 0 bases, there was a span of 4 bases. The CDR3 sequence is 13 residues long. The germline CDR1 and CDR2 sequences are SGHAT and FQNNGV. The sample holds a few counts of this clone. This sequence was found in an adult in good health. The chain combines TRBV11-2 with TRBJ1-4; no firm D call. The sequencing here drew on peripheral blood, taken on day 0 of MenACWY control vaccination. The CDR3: CASSAATNEKLFF. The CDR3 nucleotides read TGTGCCAGCAGCGCCGCAACTAATGAAAAACTGTTTTTT. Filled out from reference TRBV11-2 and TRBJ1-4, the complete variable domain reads EAGVAQSPRYKIIEKRQSVAFWCNPISGHATLYWYQQILGQGPKLLIQFQNNGVVDDSQLPKDRFSAERLKGVDSTLKIQPAKLEDSAVYLCASSAATNEKLFFGSGTQLSVL.